This TCR beta chain derives from a study of T cells after yellow fever vaccination. Regarding the study as a whole: Abundant clonotypes from the bulk population could get into FACS-sorted repertoires as contaminants.

Worth noting for this clonotype: The antigen remains unidentified.

Via MiXCR, TCRdb re-called the 5' RACE reads, giving one row per CDR3 protein. The sample comprises 250,000 or so distinct CDR3 sequences, more than 3.5% of which are singletons, and 15% to 20% rests with the top ten. Source: PBMCs, taken 15 days after the yellow fever booster vaccination. This clonotype originated in a man aged 18 to 35 who received the YFV17D yellow fever vaccine.

Here the CDR3 DNA reads TGTGCCAGTTCGACTAGCGGGGTTCACAATGAGCAGTTCTTC. It encodes CASSTSGVHNEQFF. The chain uses TRBV19 and TRBJ2-1; 11 nucleotides match TRBD2. The V gene end was trimmed by 8 bases and the J gene end by 5 bases; junction bases not matched to a gene: 5. The V gene's germline CDR1 is LNHDA and CDR2 SQIVND (reference sequence). CDR3 length equals 14 residues.